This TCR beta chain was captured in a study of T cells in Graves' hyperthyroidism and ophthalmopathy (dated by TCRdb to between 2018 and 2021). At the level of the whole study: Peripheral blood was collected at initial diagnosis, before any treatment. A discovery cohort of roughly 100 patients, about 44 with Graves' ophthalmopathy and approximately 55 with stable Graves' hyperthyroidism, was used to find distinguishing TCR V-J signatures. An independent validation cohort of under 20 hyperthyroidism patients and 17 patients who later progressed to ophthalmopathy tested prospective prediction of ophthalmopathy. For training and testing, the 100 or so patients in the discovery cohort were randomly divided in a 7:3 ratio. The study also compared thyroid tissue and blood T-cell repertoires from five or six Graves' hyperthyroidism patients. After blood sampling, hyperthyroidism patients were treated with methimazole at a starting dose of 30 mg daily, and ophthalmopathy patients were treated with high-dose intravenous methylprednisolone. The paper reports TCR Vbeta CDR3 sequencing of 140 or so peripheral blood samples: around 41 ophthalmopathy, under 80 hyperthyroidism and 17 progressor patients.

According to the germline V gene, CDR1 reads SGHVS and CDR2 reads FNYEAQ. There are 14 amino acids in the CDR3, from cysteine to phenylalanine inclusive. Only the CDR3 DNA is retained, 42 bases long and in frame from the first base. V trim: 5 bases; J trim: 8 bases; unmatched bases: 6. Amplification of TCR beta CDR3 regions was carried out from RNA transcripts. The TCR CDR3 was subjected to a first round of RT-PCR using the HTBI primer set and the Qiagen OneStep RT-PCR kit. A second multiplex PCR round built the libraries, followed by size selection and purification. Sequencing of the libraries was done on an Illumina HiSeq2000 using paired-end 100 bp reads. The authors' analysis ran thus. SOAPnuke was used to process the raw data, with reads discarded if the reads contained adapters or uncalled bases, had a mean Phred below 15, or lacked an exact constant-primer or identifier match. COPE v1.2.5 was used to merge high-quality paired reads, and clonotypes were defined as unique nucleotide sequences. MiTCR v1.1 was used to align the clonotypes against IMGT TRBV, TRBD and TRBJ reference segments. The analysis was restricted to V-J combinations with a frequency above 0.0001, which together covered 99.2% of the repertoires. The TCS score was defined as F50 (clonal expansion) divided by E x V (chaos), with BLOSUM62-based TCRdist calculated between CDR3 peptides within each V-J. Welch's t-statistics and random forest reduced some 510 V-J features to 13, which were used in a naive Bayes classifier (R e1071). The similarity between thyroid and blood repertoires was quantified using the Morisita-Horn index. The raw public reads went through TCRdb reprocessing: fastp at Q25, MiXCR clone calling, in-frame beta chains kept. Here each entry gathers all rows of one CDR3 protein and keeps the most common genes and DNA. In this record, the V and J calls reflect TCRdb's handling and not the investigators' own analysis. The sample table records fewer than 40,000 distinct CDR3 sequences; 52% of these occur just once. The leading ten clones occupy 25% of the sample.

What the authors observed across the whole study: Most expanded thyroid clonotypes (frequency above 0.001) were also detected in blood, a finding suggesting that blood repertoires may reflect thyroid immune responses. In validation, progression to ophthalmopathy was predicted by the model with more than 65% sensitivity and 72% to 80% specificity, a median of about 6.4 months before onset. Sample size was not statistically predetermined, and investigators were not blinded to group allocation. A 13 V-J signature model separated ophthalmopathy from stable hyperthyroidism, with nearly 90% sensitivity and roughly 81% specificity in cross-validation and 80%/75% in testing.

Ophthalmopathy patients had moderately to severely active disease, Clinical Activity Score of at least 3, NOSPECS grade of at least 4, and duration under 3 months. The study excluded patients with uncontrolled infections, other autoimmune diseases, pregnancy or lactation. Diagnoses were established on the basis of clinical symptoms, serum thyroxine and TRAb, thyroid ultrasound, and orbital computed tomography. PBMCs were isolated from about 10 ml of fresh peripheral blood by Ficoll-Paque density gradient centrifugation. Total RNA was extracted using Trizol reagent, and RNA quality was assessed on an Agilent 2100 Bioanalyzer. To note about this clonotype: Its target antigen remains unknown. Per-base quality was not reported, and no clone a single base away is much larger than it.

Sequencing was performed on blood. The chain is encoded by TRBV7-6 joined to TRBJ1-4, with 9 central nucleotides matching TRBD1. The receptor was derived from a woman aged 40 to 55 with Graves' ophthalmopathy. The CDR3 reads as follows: CASSLGQGKEKLFF. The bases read TGTGCCAGCAGCCTGGGACAGGGAAAAGAAAAACTGTTTTTT.